Following are 16 T cell receptor beta chains from one sample sequenced in a study of blood T cell repertoires in COVID-19. Generated by immunoSEQ multiplex PCR, the TCRdb table keeps only in-frame clones and is missing some. The sample carries under 70,000 clones, around 87% recorded once. The specimen sequenced was peripheral blood. All receptors derive from a woman between 18 and 29 years old with acute or convalescent COVID-19.

This sequence joins TRBV30 and TRBJ1-3; 7 bases are shared with TRBD1. The CDR3 spans 17 residues. Germline CDR1 and CDR2: GTSNPN and SVGIG (reference sequence). Germline trimming cut 2 bases from V and 0 bases from J; bases unmatched to any gene: 10. The CDR3 loop is CAWSQTRGASSGNTIYF. The CDR3 DNA reads as TGTGCCTGGAGTCAAACCAGGGGGGCTAGCTCTGGAAACACCATATATTTT.

This chain joins TRBV5-1 and TRBJ1-6, with 8 bases fitting TRBD1. The trim removed 3 bases at V and 8 bases at J, leaving 4 bases unmatched. Germline V gene lookup returns CDR1 SGHRS and CDR2 YFSETQ. This CDR3 is built from 14 residues. Written as DNA, the CDR3 is TGCGCCAGCAGCTCAACAGGGGGGTATTCACCCCTCCACTTT. It encodes CASSSTGGYSPLHF.

This chain connects TRBV11-2 to TRBJ1-1, with D maybe TRBD1 (6 bases). V shed 8 bases and J shed 12 bases, with 16 bases lying between them. The CDR3 totals 11 residues. The germline V gene has CDR1 SGHAT and CDR2 FQNNGV. The CDR3 DNA is TGTGCCAGCGGGACATTCGGCCCGCCTTTCTTT. This gives the protein CASGTFGPPFF.

The chain recombines TRBV18 with TRBJ1-1; 7 bases match TRBD1. V was clipped by 0 bases and J by 3 bases; unmatched bases: 4. The CDR3 is made up of 15 amino acids. Germline V CDR1 and CDR2: KGHSH, LQKENI. CDR3 nucleotides: TGTGCCAGCTCACCACCGGGACAGAAGTACACTGAAGCTTTCTTT. Residues: CASSPPGQKYTEAFF.

The genes are TRBV11-2 and TRBJ2-5; 8 nucleotides match TRBD1. Germline CDR1 SGHAT, CDR2 FQNNGV. With 2 bases clipped from V and 4 bases from J, the junction kept 9 bases outside the gene matches. This CDR3 has 16 residues. CDR3 nucleotides: TGTGCCAGCAGCTTACTGGGGCAGGGGGCGCGAGAGACCCAGTACTTC. This encodes CASSLLGQGARETQYF.

This rearrangement joins TRBV18 to TRBJ1-1; the match to TRBD1 covers 7 bases. V dropped 3 bases and J dropped 4; count of bases not matched to a gene: 8. Germline V gene sequence: CDR1 KGHSH, CDR2 LQKENI. CDR3 size: 15 residues. Written as DNA, the CDR3 is TGTGCCAGCTCACCGAACGACAGGGAGGCCACTGAAGCTTTCTTT. As protein: CASSPNDREATEAFF.

The J gene is TRBJ2-2, the V gene TRBV7-2, with TRBD1 as a possible D gene (6 bases). This CDR3 has 16 amino acids. The germline V gene encodes CDR1 SGHTA and CDR2 FQGNSA. The V end lost 3 bases, the J end lost 5 bases, and 16 bases lay between the germline ends. CDR3 amino acids: CASSFWGRGSTGELFF. CDR3 nucleotide sequence: TGTGCCAGCAGCTTTTGGGGGCGAGGGTCGACCGGGGAGCTGTTTTTT.

The rearrangement links TRBV3-1 (or the pseudogene TRBV3-2) to TRBJ2-3, with 12 bases fitting TRBD2. V shed 0 bases, J shed 7 bases, and the junction held 11 bases outside the gene matches. CDR3 size: 18 residues. Germline loops: CDR1 LGHDT, CDR2 YNNKEL (reference sequence). CDR3 sequence: CASSQDYPSSGGVNTQYF. In nucleotides, the CDR3 is TGTGCCAGCAGCCAAGATTATCCCTCTAGCGGGGGGGTGAATACGCAGTATTTT.

This clone came up a few times. The chain employs TRBV7-9 and TRBJ1-2, with a tentative D call TRBD1 (6 bases). The germline V gene encodes CDR1 SEHNR and CDR2 FQNEAQ (reference sequence). Trimming shortened V by 5 bases and J by 6 bases, and 13 bases separated the two germline ends. The CDR3 extends over 13 amino acids. In DNA form, the CDR3 reads TGTGCCAGCAGCCCCACAGGGAGCGATGGCTACACCTTC. Its protein product is CASSPTGSDGYTF.

The genes are TRBV2 and TRBJ1-6, with D tentatively TRBD1 (5 bases). Germline V gene lookup returns CDR1 SNHLY and CDR2 FYNNEI. The ends were cut back, 2 bases at V and 9 bases at J, with 11 bases in the middle. CDR3 length: 14 amino acids. The DNA for the CDR3 is TGTGCCAGCAGTGAAAGGGGTGGCGGTTCACCCCTCCACTTT. This gives the protein CASSERGGGSPLHF.

The chain is built from TRBV11-2 and TRBJ1-1; 8 nucleotides line up with TRBD1. CDR1 SGHAT and CDR2 FQNNGV come from the germline V gene. The CDR3 totals 15 residues. Losses at the gene ends were 5 bases for V and 1 base for J; bases not matched to a gene: 6. The CDR3 DNA reads TGTGCCAGCAGCCACAGACAGGGGACGAACACTGAAGCTTTCTTT. Protein product: CASSHRQGTNTEAFF.

This sequence joins TRBV7-9 and TRBJ2-3, with D perhaps TRBD2 (6 bases). There are 14 residues in the CDR3. Trimming shortened V by 3 bases and J by 8 bases, and 15 bases separated the two germline ends. Germline-derived CDR1 and CDR2 are SEHNR and FQNEAQ (reference sequence). CDR3 coding DNA: TGTGCCAGCAGCTTGATAGCGGCCGGGGGTACGCAGTATTTT. It codes for CASSLIAAGGTQYF.

This clone was counted a few times. The rearrangement uses TRBV6-6 and TRBJ2-7; a weak D match, TRBD2 (6 bases). Trimming stripped 0 bases from V and 4 bases from J, with 13 bases between. The CDR3 spans 15 residues. CDR1 and CDR2 (germline): MNHNY, SVGAGI (reference sequence). The CDR3 DNA sequence: TGTGCCAGCAGTTACTCGAATTCGGAGGGGTACGAGCAGTACTTC. Residues: CASSYSNSEGYEQYF.

The gene calls are TRBV19 and TRBJ1-5; TRBD1 matches at 8 bases. The CDR3 totals 15 residues. CDR1 LNHDA and CDR2 SQIVND come from the germline V gene (reference sequence). V lost 4 bases to trimming and J lost 2 bases; unmatched junction nucleotides: 4. This CDR3 is CASSTRGLGNQPQHF. CDR3 DNA: TGTGCCAGTAGTACCAGGGGGCTGGGCAATCAGCCCCAGCATTTT.

CDR3 sequence: CASSLTSGGAQETQYF. CDR3 nucleotide sequence: TGCGCCAGCAGCCTTACTAGCGGGGGGGCCCAAGAGACCCAGTACTTC. The chain employs TRBV4-1 and TRBJ2-5; TRBD2 matches 13 bases. Germline V lookup: CDR1 MGHRA, CDR2 YSYEKL. This CDR3 has 16 residues. V shed 4 bases, J shed 1 base, and the junction held 3 bases outside the gene matches.

The gene calls are TRBV7-9 and TRBJ2-1; 8 nucleotides align to TRBD2. The CDR3 sequence is 16 residues long. CDR1 and CDR2 (germline): SEHNR, FQNEAQ (reference sequence). V trimming: 5 bases; J trimming: 4 bases; junction bases outside the gene matches: 10. In nucleotides, the CDR3 is TGTGCCAGCAGCCCAGTATTCGGGAGGGTTTACAATGAGCAGTTCTTC. Amino acids: CASSPVFGRVYNEQFF.